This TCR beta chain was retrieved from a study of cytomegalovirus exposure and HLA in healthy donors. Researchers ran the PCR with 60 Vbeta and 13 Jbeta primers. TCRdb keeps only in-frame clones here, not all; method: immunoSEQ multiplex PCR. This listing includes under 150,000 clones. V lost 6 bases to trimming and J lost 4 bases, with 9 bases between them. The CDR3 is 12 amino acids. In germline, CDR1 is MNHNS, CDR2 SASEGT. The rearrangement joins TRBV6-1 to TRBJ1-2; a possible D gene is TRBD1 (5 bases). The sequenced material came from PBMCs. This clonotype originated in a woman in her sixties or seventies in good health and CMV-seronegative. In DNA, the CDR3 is TGTGCCAGCAGAGGACACCGCTATGGCTACACCTTC. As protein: CASRGHRYGYTF.